The 11 T cell receptor beta chains in this list originate from one sample, sequenced in a study of T-cell memory formation after mild COVID-19. TCRdb independently ran MiXCR on the 5' RACE reads; one entry per CDR3 protein. The table has approximately 150,000 distinct CDR3 sequences, 14% seen once. The sequenced sample was PBMCs or a T cell subset sorted from them (not recorded which). Receptors originate from an adult woman who had mild COVID-19 (a few samples of this study predate the infection). Cell type and time point are not known.

This clonotype was seen more than once but under ten times. This rearrangement joins TRBV6-5 to TRBJ2-1, with TRBD1 matching over 10 bases. The germline gives CDR1 MNHEY, CDR2 SVGAGI. The CDR3 is 15 residues long. Trimming at V came to 2 bases and at J to 9 bases, leaving 7 bases not matched to a gene. DNA of the CDR3: TGTGCCAGCAGTTACGACAGGGGGCCTGAGGCTGAGCAGTTCTTC. Protein sequence: CASSYDRGPEAEQFF.

The chain is built from TRBV7-2 and TRBJ1-6, with D perhaps matching TRBD1 (5 bases). Germline V CDR1 and CDR2: SGHTA, FQGNSA. Between the trimmed V and J ends, which lost 8 bases and 10 bases, there was a span of 21 bases. The CDR3 has 15 amino acids. The CDR3 region is CASRRELVLKSPLHF. The CDR3 DNA sequence: TGTGCCAGCCGCAGGGAGTTGGTACTTAAGTCACCCCTCCACTTT.

This clonotype was seen only a few times. The chain is built from TRBV5-5 and TRBJ2-3; a weak D match, TRBD2 (7 bases). From germline, CDR1 is SGHKS and CDR2 YYEKEE (reference sequence). The CDR3 runs to 18 residues. Trimming left V 0 bases short and J 2 bases short, with 19 bases between. CDR3 bases: TGTGCCAGCAGCTTGGAATTTGCCGGGGGGCCCTCCACAGATACGCAGTATTTT. Translating gives CASSLEFAGGPSTDTQYF.

This chain connects TRBV7-2 to TRBJ2-3; possible D gene TRBD2, 5 bases. CDR3 length: 15 residues. Germline V gene data show CDR1 as SGHTA and CDR2 as FQGNSA. Deletions cut 5 bases from V and 4 bases from J, with 16 bases between. The CDR3 spells CASSPSGPGADTQYF. CDR3 nucleotides: TGTGCCAGCAGCCCCAGCGGACCTGGGGCAGATACGCAGTATTTT.

This clonotype was seen a handful of times. J is TRBJ1-1 and V is TRBV7-2, with a possible D match to TRBD1 (6 bases). The CDR3 is 14 amino acids. The germline CDR1 and CDR2 sequences are SGHTA and FQGNSA. V lost 5 bases to trimming and J lost 2 bases, with 12 bases between them. In DNA form, the CDR3 reads TGTGCCAGCAGCGATTGGGGGCTCAACACTGAAGCTTTCTTT. Protein: CASSDWGLNTEAFF. The complete variable domain, with remaining parts taken from reference TRBV7-2 and TRBJ1-1, reads GAGVSQSPSNKVTEKGKDVELRCDPISGHTALYWYRQSLGQGLEFLIYFQGNSAPDKSGLPSDRFSAERTGGSVSTLTIQRTQQEDSAVYLCASSDWGLNTEAFFGQGTRLTVV.

This clonotype was recorded a few times. The chain combines TRBV6-2 or TRBV6-3 with TRBJ2-2; D ambiguous. The CDR3 runs 14 residues. V lost 7 bases and J 8 bases, leaving 17 bases between the germline ends. Germline V CDR1 and CDR2: MNHEY, SVGEGT. The CDR3 spells CASKGGGPTGELFF. The CDR3 DNA reads as TGTGCCAGCAAGGGCGGTGGGCCGACGGGGGAGCTGTTTTTT.

This rearrangement joins TRBV11-3 to TRBJ2-3; tentatively, D is TRBD2 (5 bases). Germline loops: CDR1 SGHNT, CDR2 YENEEA. The CDR3 totals 15 residues. V lost 1 base to trimming and J lost 5 bases, with 13 bases between them. The CDR3 here is CASSLVSGGGDTQYF. The CDR3 DNA is TGTGCCAGCAGCTTAGTGAGCGGAGGCGGAGATACGCAGTATTTT. Drawing the rest from reference TRBV11-3 and TRBJ2-3, the complete variable domain is EAGVVQSPRYKIIEKKQPVAFWCNPISGHNTLYWYLQNLGQGPELLIRYENEEAVDDSQLPKDRFSAERLKGVDSTLKIQPAELGDSAVYLCASSLVSGGGDTQYFGPGTRLTVL.

This clonotype came up a few times. The V and J genes are TRBV5-4 and TRBJ1-1; D possibly corresponds to TRBD1 (6 bases). The V and J ends lost 4 bases and 4 bases respectively, with 17 bases between them. CDR1 is SGHNT, CDR2 YYREEE, per germline (reference sequence). The CDR3 covers 15 residues. CDR3 sequence: CASSPDWGAGTEAFF. The CDR3 nucleotides are TGTGCCAGCAGCCCGGACTGGGGGGCGGGCACTGAAGCTTTCTTT.

At least ten counts were recorded for this clonotype. The chain combines TRBV11-2 with TRBJ2-3, with a weak D call TRBD2 (5 bases). Germline-derived CDR1 and CDR2 are SGHAT and FQNNGV. The CDR3 runs 15 residues. Trimming left V 5 bases short and J 0 bases short, with 12 bases between. CDR3 loop: CASSPVGASTDTQYF. The CDR3 DNA reads TGTGCCAGCAGCCCCGTGGGAGCTAGCACAGATACGCAGTATTTT.

This clonotype appeared a few times. The J gene is TRBJ2-1, the V gene TRBV5-1; TRBD1 matches 8 bases. Germline V gene lookup returns CDR1 SGHRS and CDR2 YFSETQ. The CDR3 length is 14 residues. V shed 5 bases, J shed 7 bases, and the junction held 8 bases outside the gene matches. The CDR3 sequence: CASRDQGARNEQFF. The CDR3 DNA reads TGCGCCAGCAGGGATCAGGGGGCTCGGAATGAGCAGTTCTTC.

This clonotype was observed at least ten times. J is TRBJ2-7 and V is TRBV29-1; D perhaps matches TRBD1 (6 bases). Deletions cut 4 bases from V and 3 bases from J, with 10 bases between. The V gene's germline CDR1 is SQVTM and CDR2 ANQGSEA. The CDR3 is 12 residues long. The CDR3 nucleotides read TGCAGCGTTGCCAGGGGCGTCTACGAGCAGTACTTC. Residues: CSVARGVYEQYF.